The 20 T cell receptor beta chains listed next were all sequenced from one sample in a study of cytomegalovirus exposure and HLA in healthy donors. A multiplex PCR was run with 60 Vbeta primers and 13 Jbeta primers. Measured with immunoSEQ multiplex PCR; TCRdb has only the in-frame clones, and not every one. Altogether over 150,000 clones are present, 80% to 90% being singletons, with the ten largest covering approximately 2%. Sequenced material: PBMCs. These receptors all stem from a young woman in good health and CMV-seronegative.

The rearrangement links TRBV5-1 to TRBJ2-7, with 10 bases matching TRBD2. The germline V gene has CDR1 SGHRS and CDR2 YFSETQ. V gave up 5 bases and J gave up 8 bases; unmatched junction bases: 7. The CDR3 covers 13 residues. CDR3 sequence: CASRASGGEQQYF. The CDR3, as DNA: TGCGCCAGCAGGGCTAGCGGGGGCGAACAGCAGTACTTC.

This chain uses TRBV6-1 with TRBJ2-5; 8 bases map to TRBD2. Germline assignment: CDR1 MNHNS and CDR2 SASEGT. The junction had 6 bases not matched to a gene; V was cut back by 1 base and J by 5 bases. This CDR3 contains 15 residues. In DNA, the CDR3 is TGTGCCAGCAGTGAAGTAGGGGGACTAGTGGAGACCCAGTACTTC. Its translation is CASSEVGGLVETQYF.

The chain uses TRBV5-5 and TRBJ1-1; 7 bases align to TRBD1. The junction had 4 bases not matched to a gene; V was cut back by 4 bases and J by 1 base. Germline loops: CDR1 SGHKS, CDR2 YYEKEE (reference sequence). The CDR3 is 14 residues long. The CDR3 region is CASSRQGPNTEAFF. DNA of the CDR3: TGTGCCAGCAGCCGACAGGGCCCGAACACTGAAGCTTTCTTT.

CDR3 bases: TGTGCCAGCAGCCCGAACAACCACCAGGGGACCAGGATATACGAGCAGTACTTC. Protein product: CASSPNNHQGTRIYEQYF. The rearrangement uses TRBV9 and TRBJ2-5; maybe TRBD1 (6 bases). Judging by the DNA end, TRBJ2-7 fits better; the J call may be wrong. There are 18 residues in the CDR3. Per germline, CDR1 SGDLS and CDR2 YYNGEE.

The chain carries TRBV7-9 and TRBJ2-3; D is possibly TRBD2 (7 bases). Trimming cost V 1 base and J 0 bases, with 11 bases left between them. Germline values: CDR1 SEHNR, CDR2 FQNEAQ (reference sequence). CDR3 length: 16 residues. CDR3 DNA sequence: TGTGCCAGCAGCTTAGATTGGGGGGGCAGCACAGATACGCAGTATTTT. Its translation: CASSLDWGGSTDTQYF.

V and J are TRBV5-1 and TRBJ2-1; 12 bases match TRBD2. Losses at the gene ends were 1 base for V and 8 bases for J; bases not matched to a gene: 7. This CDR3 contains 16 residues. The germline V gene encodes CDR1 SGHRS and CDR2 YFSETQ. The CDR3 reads CASSLSRLAGGDEQFF. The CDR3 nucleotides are TGCGCCAGCAGCTTGTCGCGCCTAGCGGGAGGGGATGAGCAGTTCTTC. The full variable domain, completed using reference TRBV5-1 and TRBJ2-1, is KAGVTQTPRYLIKTRGQQVTLSCSPISGHRSVSWYQQTPGQGLQFLFEYFSETQRNKGNFPGRFSGRQFSNSRSEMNVSTLELGDSALYLCASSLSRLAGGDEQFFGPGTRLTVL.

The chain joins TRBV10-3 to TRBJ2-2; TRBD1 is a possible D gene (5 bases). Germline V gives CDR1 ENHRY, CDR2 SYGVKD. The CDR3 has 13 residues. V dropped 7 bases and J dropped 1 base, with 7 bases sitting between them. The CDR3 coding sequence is TGTGCCATCAACGGACAGAACACCGGGGAGCTGTTTTTT. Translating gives CAINGQNTGELFF.

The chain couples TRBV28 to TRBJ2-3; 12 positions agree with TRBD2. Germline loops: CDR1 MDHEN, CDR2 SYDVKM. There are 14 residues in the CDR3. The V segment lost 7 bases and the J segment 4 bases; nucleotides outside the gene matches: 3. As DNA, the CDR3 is TGTGCCAGCATGACTAGCGGGAGCTCAGATACGCAGTATTTT. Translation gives CASMTSGSSDTQYF.

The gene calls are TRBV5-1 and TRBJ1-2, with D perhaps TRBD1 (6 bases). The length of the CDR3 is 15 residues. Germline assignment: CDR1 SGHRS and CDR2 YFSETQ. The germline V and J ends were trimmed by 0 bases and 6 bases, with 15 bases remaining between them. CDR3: CASSLAGQGADGYTF. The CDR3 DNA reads TGCGCCAGCAGCTTGGCGGGACAAGGGGCTGATGGCTACACCTTC.

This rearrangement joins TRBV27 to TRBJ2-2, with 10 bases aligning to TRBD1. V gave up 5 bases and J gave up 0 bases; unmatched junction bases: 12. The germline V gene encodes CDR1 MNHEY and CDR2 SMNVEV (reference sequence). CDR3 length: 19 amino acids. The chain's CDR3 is CASSKGQGQYIANTGELFF. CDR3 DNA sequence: TGTGCCAGCAGTAAGGGACAGGGGCAATACATCGCGAACACCGGGGAGCTGTTTTTT.

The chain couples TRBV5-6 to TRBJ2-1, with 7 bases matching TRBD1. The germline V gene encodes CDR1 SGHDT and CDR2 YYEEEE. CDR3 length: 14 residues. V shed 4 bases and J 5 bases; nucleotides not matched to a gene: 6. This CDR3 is CASSTWTGDNEQFF. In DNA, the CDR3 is TGTGCCAGCAGCACCTGGACAGGAGACAATGAGCAGTTCTTC.

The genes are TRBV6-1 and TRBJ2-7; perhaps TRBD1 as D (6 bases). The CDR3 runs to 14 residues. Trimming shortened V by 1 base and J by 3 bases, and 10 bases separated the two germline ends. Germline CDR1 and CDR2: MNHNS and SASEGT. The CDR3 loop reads CASSEVPRGYEQYF. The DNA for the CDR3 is TGTGCCAGCAGTGAAGTTCCCAGGGGCTACGAGCAGTACTTC.

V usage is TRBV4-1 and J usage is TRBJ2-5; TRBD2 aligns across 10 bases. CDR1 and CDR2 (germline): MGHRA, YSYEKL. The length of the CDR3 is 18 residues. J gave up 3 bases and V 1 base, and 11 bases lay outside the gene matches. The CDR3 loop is CASSQVFGVAGGKETQYF. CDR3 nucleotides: TGCGCCAGCAGCCAAGTTTTCGGGGTAGCGGGAGGTAAAGAGACCCAGTACTTC.

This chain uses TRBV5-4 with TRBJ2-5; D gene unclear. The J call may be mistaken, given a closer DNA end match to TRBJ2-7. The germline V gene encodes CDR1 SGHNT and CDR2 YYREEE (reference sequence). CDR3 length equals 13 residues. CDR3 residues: CASSLGTYYEQYF. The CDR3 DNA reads TGTGCCAGCAGCTTGGGCACCTACTACGAGCAGTACTTC.

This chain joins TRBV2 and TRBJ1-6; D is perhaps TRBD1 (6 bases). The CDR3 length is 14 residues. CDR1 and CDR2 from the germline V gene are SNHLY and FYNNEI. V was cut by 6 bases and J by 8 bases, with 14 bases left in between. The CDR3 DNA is TGTGCCAGCAGGGGGGCCGTGGGATATTCACCCCTCCACTTT. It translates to CASRGAVGYSPLHF.

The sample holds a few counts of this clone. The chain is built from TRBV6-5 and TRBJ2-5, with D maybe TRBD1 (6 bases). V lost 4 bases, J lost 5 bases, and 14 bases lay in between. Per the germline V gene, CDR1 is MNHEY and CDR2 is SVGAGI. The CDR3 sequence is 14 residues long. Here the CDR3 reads CASSSLDRLETQYF. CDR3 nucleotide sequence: TGTGCCAGCAGTTCCCTAGACAGGCTCGAGACCCAGTACTTC.

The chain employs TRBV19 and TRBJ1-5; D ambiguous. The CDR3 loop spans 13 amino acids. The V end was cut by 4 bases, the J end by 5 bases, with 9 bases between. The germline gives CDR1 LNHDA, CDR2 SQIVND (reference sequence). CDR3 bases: TGTGCCAGTAGTACCTCCCTTTATCAGCCCCAGCATTTT. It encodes CASSTSLYQPQHF.

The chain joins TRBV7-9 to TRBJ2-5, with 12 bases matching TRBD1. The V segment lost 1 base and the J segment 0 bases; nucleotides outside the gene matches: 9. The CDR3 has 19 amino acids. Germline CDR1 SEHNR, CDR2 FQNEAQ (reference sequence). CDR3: CASSLGVIRDRGHQETQYF. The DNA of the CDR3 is TGTGCCAGCAGCTTAGGTGTGATCCGGGACAGGGGGCACCAAGAGACCCAGTACTTC.

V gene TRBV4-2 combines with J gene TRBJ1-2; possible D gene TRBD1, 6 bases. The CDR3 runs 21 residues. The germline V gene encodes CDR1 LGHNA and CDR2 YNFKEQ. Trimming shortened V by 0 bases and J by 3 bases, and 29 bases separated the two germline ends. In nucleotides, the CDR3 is TGTGCCAGCAGCCAAGATCGACCTAATGGGGGCAGGATTGGGCCAGACTATGGCTACACCTTC. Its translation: CASSQDRPNGGRIGPDYGYTF.

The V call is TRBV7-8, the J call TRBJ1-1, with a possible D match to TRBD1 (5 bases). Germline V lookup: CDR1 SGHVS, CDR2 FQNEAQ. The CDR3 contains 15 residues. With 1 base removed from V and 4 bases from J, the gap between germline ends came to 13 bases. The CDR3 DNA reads TGTGCCAGCAGCTTAGGTGGCAGGGAAGGCACTGAAGCTTTCTTT. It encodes CASSLGGREGTEAFF. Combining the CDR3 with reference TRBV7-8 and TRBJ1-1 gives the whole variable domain GAGVSQSPRYKVAKRGQDVALRCDPISGHVSLFWYQQALGQGPEFLTYFQNEAQLDKSGLPSDRFFAERPEGSVSTLKIQRTQQEDSAVYLCASSLGGREGTEAFFGQGTRLTVV.